This passage covers 20 T cell receptor beta chains from one sample sequenced in a study of CD8+ T cells in alopecia areata. Once RNA had been extracted, it was reverse transcribed into cDNA to act as the sequencing template. Produced via immunoSEQ multiplex PCR; TCRdb's table is partial and in-frame only. Among 140,000 to 150,000 clones listed, roughly 62% were seen once. The sequencing here drew on CD4+ T cells sorted from blood, taken at week 0. The receptors here all came from a human donor with alopecia areata.

This clone came up once. This rearrangement joins TRBV7-3 to TRBJ1-2, with TRBD1 matching 8 bases. The germline V gene encodes CDR1 SGHTA and CDR2 FQGTGA. The CDR3 has 13 residues. V lost 5 bases, J lost 8 bases, and 7 bases stayed unmatched. For the CDR3, the DNA is TGTGCCAGCAGCCCGCCGACAGGGGAGGGCTACACCTTC. Encoded protein: CASSPPTGEGYTF.

The rearrangement links TRBV6-6 to TRBJ2-5; 9 bases match TRBD2. The CDR3 loop spans 16 amino acids. Trimming at V came to 6 bases and at J to 3 bases, leaving 11 bases not matched to a gene. In germline, CDR1 is MNHNY, CDR2 SVGAGI (reference sequence). The CDR3 reads CASSRSPGGGEETQYF. CDR3 DNA: TGTGCCAGCAGCCGCTCCCCCGGCGGGGGGGAAGAGACCCAGTACTTC.

The rearrangement uses TRBV25-1 and TRBJ2-6; D is ambiguous. The length of the CDR3 is 13 residues. The germline V and J ends were trimmed by 10 bases and 2 bases, with 9 bases remaining between them. Germline CDR1 MGHDK, CDR2 SYGVNS. The CDR3 DNA reads TGTGCCACGATGTTTGCTGGGGCCAACGTCCTGACTTTC. Translating it yields CATMFAGANVLTF.

This clone was detected only once. The chain joins TRBV7-9 to TRBJ2-3; 9 bases are a match to TRBD2. CDR1 is SEHNR, CDR2 FQNEAQ, per germline (reference sequence). V dropped 5 bases and J dropped 2; count of bases not matched to a gene: 5. The CDR3 length is 15 residues. The CDR3 sequence: CASSSGGLATDTQYF. In DNA, the CDR3 is TGTGCCAGCAGCAGCGGGGGGCTAGCCACAGATACGCAGTATTTT.

The genes are TRBV19 and TRBJ1-2, with 9 bases that match TRBD1. The V segment lost 5 bases and the J segment 4 bases; nucleotides outside the gene matches: 5. The CDR3 runs 14 residues. Germline CDR1 LNHDA, CDR2 SQIVND (reference sequence). The CDR3 loop is CASSEQGASYGYTF. The CDR3 DNA sequence: TGTGCCAGTAGTGAACAGGGGGCGAGCTATGGCTACACCTTC.

The CDR3 spells CASSLTGHNVLTF. CDR3 nucleotide sequence: TGCGCCAGCAGCTTGACCGGACACAACGTCCTGACTTTC. The chain recombines TRBV5-1 with TRBJ2-6; D perhaps matches TRBD1 (5 bases). This CDR3 is 13 amino acids long. V gave up 1 base and J gave up 9 bases, with 8 bases separating them. In germline, CDR1 is SGHRS, CDR2 YFSETQ.

This clone was observed a handful of times. The rearrangement joins TRBV19 to TRBJ2-4, with D perhaps matching TRBD1 or TRBD2 (5 bases each). The V end was cut by 5 bases, the J end by 5 bases, with 16 bases between. Germline V CDR1 and CDR2: LNHDA, SQIVND (reference sequence). CDR3 size: 15 residues. CDR3 in DNA: TGTGCCAGTAGTCCGAACGGGGCGAGCCAAAACATTCAGTACTTC. It specifies CASSPNGASQNIQYF.

This clone appeared a few times. The genes are TRBV7-2 and TRBJ1-6; D remains ambiguous. Germline V gene sequence: CDR1 SGHTA, CDR2 FQGNSA. The CDR3 runs to 14 residues. The ends were cut back, 5 bases at V and 9 bases at J, with 14 bases in the middle. The CDR3 loop is CASSLDALLSPLHF. The DNA for the CDR3 is TGTGCCAGCAGCCTGGACGCCCTCCTTTCACCCCTCCACTTT.

J is TRBJ1-2 and V is TRBV15; 7 bases map to TRBD1. The germline gives CDR1 LNHNV, CDR2 YYDKDF (reference sequence). CDR3 size: 14 residues. The V gene end was trimmed by 4 bases and the J gene end by 2 bases; junction bases not matched to a gene: 4. CDR3 protein: CATSTGTANYGYTF. In DNA form, the CDR3 reads TGTGCCACCAGCACCGGGACAGCGAACTATGGCTACACCTTC.

The chain uses TRBV5-6 and TRBJ2-7, with D unclear. V lost 3 bases and J 0 bases, leaving 10 bases between the germline ends. The length of the CDR3 is 14 residues. Germline CDR1 is SGHDT and CDR2 is YYEEEE. This chain's CDR3 is CASSYRARSYEQYF. CDR3 DNA sequence: TGTGCCAGCAGCTACCGGGCCCGCTCCTACGAGCAGTACTTC.

This chain uses TRBV11-3 with TRBJ1-6, with D perhaps matching TRBD1 (5 bases). Trimming stripped 0 bases from V and 9 bases from J, with 12 bases between. This CDR3 spans 15 amino acids. Germline V gene data show CDR1 as SGHNT and CDR2 as YENEEA. CDR3 amino acids: CASSLDQGGSSPLHF. The CDR3 DNA reads as TGTGCCAGCAGCTTAGATCAGGGTGGGAGTTCACCCCTCCACTTT. Variable domain in full (rest from reference TRBV11-3 and TRBJ1-6): EAGVVQSPRYKIIEKKQPVAFWCNPISGHNTLYWYLQNLGQGPELLIRYENEEAVDDSQLPKDRFSAERLKGVDSTLKIQPAELGDSAVYLCASSLDQGGSSPLHFGNGTRLTVT.

The chain recombines TRBV7-2 with TRBJ2-3; no reliable D call. V shed 3 bases and J shed 7 bases, with 5 bases lying between them. Germline CDR1 and CDR2: SGHTA and FQGNSA. The CDR3 extends over 11 amino acids. The CDR3 DNA sequence: TGTGCCAGCAGCTTTTCCTATACGCAGTATTTT. It translates to CASSFSYTQYF.

The chain has TRBV12-5 and TRBJ2-3, with TRBD1 as a possible D gene (6 bases). V gave up 7 bases and J gave up 5 bases, with 22 bases separating them. The CDR3 has 16 amino acids. Per the germline V gene, CDR1 is LGHNT and CDR2 is FRNRAP. This CDR3 reads CASVLQGPGVIDTQYF. The CDR3 DNA follows: TGTGCTAGTGTTCTCCAGGGGCCCGGCGTAATAGATACGCAGTATTTT.

The V and J genes are TRBV11-3 and TRBJ2-3, with D uncertain. Germline lookup yields CDR1 SGHNT and CDR2 YENEEA. The CDR3 extends over 13 amino acids. With 1 base removed from V and 1 base from J, the gap between germline ends came to 3 bases. CDR3 region: CASSLGGTDTQYF. The CDR3 coding sequence is TGTGCCAGCAGCTTAGGCGGCACAGATACGCAGTATTTT.

The rearrangement uses TRBV1 and TRBJ2-1; the D call in the table, TRBD2, was not verified against the DNA. TRBV1 is designated a pseudogene. The CDR3 is 18 residues long. Written as DNA, the CDR3 is TGCACCAGCAGCCAAGATCGGGCTAGCGGGGGTTTGGGCAATGAGCAGTTCTTC. The encoded protein is CTSSQDRASGGLGNEQFF.

The rearrangement uses TRBV7-2 and TRBJ2-1; TRBD1 is a possible D gene (6 bases). The CDR3 is 13 amino acids. V lost 5 bases to trimming and J lost 6 bases, with 11 bases between them. The germline gives CDR1 SGHTA, CDR2 FQGNSA. The CDR3 bases are TGTGCCAGCAGCGATAACAGGGCCAATGAGCAGTTCTTC. Translating it yields CASSDNRANEQFF.

This sequence joins TRBV19 and TRBJ2-7; D tentatively reads TRBD1 or TRBD2 (5 bases each). V dropped 5 bases and J dropped 2 bases, with 13 bases sitting between them. Germline V gene sequence: CDR1 LNHDA, CDR2 SQIVND (reference sequence). The CDR3 is made up of 14 amino acids. CDR3 bases: TGTGCCAGTAGTCCCCGGGACGGCGCCTACGAGCAGTACTTC. Translating gives CASSPRDGAYEQYF.

This rearrangement joins TRBV2 to TRBJ1-5; D is unclear. Trimming took off 7 bases at V and 5 bases at J, with 12 bases between the two ends. Per germline, CDR1 SNHLY and CDR2 FYNNEI. The CDR3 contains 13 residues. The CDR3 here is CASKGRWDQPQHF. CDR3 nucleotides: TGTGCCAGCAAAGGGAGGTGGGATCAGCCCCAGCATTTT.

This clone was seen only a few times. This chain uses TRBV5-1 with TRBJ2-1, with a weak D call TRBD1 (6 bases). V was cut by 0 bases and J by 8 bases, with 18 bases left in between. Germline assignment: CDR1 SGHRS and CDR2 YFSETQ. The CDR3 contains 16 residues. The CDR3 sequence: CASSLGRGIPYDEQFF. In DNA form, the CDR3 reads TGCGCCAGCAGCTTGGGCAGGGGAATTCCTTATGATGAGCAGTTCTTC.

This rearrangement joins TRBV25-1 to TRBJ2-5; 7 bases match TRBD2. The CDR3 has 15 amino acids. CDR1 is MGHDK, CDR2 SYGVNS, per germline. V was clipped by 5 bases and J by 5 bases; unmatched bases: 11. The CDR3 loop is CASSPRGRGWETQYF. DNA for the CDR3: TGTGCCAGCAGTCCCCGGGGGAGGGGCTGGGAGACCCAGTACTTC.